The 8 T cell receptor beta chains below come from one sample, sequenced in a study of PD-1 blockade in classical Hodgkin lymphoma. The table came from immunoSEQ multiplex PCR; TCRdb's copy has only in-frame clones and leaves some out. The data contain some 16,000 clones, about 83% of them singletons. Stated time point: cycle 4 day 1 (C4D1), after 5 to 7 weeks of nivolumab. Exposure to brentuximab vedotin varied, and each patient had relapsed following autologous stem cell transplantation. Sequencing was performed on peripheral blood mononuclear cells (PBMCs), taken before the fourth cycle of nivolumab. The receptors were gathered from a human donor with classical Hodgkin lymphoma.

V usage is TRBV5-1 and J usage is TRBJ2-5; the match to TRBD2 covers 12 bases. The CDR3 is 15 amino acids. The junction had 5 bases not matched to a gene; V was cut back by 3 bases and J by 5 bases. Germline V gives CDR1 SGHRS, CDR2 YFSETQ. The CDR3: CASSSEGTSGETQYF. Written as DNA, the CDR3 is TGCGCCAGCAGCTCCGAAGGGACTAGCGGGGAGACCCAGTACTTC.

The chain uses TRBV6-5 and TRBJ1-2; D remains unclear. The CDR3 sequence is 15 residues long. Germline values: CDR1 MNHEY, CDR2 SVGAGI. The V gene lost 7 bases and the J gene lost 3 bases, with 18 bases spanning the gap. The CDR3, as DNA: TGTGCCAGCAATGCAGAAGCCTCGGGTTACTATGGCTACACCTTC. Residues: CASNAEASGYYGYTF.

This CDR3 reads CASSLSGSGVSDTQYF. The DNA of the CDR3 is TGTGCCAGCAGCTTATCAGGGTCCGGTGTATCGGATACGCAGTATTTT. This chain links TRBV5-4 with TRBJ2-3; D is possibly TRBD1 (5 bases). The V end was cut by 2 bases, the J end by 6 bases, with 19 bases between. The germline V gene has CDR1 SGHNT and CDR2 YYREEE (reference sequence). The CDR3 contains 16 residues.

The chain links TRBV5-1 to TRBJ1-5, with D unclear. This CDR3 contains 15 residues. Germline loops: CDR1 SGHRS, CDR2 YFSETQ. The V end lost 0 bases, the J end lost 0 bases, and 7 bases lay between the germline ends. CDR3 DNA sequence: TGCGCCAGCAGCTTGGCCGGCGGTAGCAATCAGCCCCAGCATTTT. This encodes CASSLAGGSNQPQHF.

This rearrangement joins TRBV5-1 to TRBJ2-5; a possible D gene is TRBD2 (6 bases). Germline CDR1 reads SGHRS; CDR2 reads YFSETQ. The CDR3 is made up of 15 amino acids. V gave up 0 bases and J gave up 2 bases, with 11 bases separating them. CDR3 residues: CASSLGGVSQETQYF. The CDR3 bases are TGCGCCAGCAGCTTGGGCGGGGTGTCTCAAGAGACCCAGTACTTC.

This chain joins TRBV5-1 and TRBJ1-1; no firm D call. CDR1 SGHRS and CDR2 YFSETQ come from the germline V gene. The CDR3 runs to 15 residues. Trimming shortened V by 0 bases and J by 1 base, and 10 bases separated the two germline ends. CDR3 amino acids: CASSLDRVANTEAFF. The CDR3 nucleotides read TGCGCCAGCAGCTTGGACCGGGTGGCGAACACTGAAGCTTTCTTT.

The CDR3 sequence is CASSFGGLSADTQYF. CDR3 coding DNA: TGTGCCAGCAGCTTCGGGGGGCTGAGCGCAGATACGCAGTATTTT. The chain carries TRBV7-9 and TRBJ2-3; tentatively, D is TRBD2 (7 bases). From germline, CDR1 is SEHNR and CDR2 FQNEAQ (reference sequence). V lost 3 bases and J 4 bases, leaving 14 bases between the germline ends. This CDR3 is 15 amino acids long.

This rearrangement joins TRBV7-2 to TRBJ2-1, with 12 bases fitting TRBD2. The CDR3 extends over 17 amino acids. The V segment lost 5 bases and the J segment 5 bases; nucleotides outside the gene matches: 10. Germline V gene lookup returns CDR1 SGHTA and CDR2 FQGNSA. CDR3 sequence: CASSPGLAGFEDNEQFF. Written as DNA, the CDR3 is TGTGCCAGCAGCCCAGGACTAGCGGGGTTTGAGGACAATGAGCAGTTCTTC. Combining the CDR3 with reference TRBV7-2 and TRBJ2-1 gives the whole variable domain GAGVSQSPSNKVTEKGKDVELRCDPISGHTALYWYRQSLGQGLEFLIYFQGNSAPDKSGLPSDRFSAERTGGSVSTLTIQRTQQEDSAVYLCASSPGLAGFEDNEQFFGPGTRLTVL.